This record looks at one T cell receptor beta chain sequence and its context. This sample was included in a study of blood T cell repertoires in COVID-19. At the level of the study: Researchers got acute and convalescent COVID-19 samples from the United States, Italy and Spain.

From germline, CDR1 is SGDLS and CDR2 YYNGEE. The CDR3 consists of 14 residues. The V gene end was trimmed by 4 bases and the J gene end by 5 bases; junction bases not matched to a gene: 5. Original analysis: Quantification of nucleated cells was approximated via reference gene primer amplification. TCRdb's copy holds only in-frame clones and misses some; the assay was immunoSEQ multiplex PCR. That table is the source of V, J and clone size, and D and trimming were worked out from the DNA. The repertoire has 230,000 or so clones, around 89% of them found once; the top ten carry about 2.5%. This rearrangement joins TRBV9 to TRBJ2-5; 10 nucleotides match TRBD2. The sequence was obtained from a woman between 35 and 50 years old with acute COVID-19. The source material was PBMCs or T cells enriched from blood (not recorded which). In nucleotides, the CDR3 is TGTGCCAGCAGCCTAGCGGGAGATGGGGAGACCCAGTACTTC. Amino acid sequence: CASSLAGDGETQYF.